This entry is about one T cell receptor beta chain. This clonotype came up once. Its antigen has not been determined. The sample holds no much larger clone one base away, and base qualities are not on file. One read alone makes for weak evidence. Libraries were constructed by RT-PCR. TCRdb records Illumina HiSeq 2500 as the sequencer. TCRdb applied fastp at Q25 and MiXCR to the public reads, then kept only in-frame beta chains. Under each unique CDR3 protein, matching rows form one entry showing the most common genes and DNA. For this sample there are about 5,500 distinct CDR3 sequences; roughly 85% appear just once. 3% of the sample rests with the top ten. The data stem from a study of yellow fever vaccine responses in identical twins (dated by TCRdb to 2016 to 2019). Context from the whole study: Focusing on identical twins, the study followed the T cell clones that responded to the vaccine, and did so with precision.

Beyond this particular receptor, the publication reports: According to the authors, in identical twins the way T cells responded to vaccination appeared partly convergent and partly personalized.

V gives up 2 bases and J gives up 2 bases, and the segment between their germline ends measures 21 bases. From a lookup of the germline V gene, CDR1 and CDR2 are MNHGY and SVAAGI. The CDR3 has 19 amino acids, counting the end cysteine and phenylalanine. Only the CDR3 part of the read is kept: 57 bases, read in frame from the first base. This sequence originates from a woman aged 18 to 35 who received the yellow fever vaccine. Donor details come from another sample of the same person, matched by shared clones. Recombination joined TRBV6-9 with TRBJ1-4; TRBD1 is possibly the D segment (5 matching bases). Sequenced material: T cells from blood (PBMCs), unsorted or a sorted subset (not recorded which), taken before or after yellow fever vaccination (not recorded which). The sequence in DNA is TGTGCCAGCAGTTATCCTAACCGGGACTCGTCATCGACTAATGAAAAACTGTTTTTT. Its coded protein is CASSYPNRDSSSTNEKLFF.